This TCR beta chain was profiled in a study of beta chain features in type 1 diabetes. Whole-study context: Cells sorted and examined across all samples totaled approximately 100 million.

As to this clone: The target antigen is unknown.

Broader study findings: Type 1 diabetes patients had moderately but significantly shorter TCRB CDR3s in all four CD4+ subsets.

About 110 mL of blood, on average, came from one heparinised draw per donor. Sorting based on CD45RO/CCR7/CD25/CD127/CD95/CD27 separated CD4+ naive, central memory, regulatory and stem cell-like memory cells. The study reverse transcribed the entire isolated RNA, so it sequenced expressed TCRB transcripts. Using immunoSEQ multiplex PCR, the repertoire was profiled, and TCRdb retains in-frame clones only, with some absent. The top ten clones hold over 0.015% of a sample with over 200,000 clones, roughly 10% of them seen once. The ends lost 1 base at V and 5 bases at J; junction bases unmatched: 5. Germline CDR1 SGHTA, CDR2 FQGNSA. The CDR3 has 15 amino acids.

V usage is TRBV7-2 and J usage is TRBJ2-7, with TRBD2 matching 10 bases. The TCR was taken from a man aged 30 to 39 with type 1 diabetes. The sample consisted of naive CD4+ T cells from blood. The CDR3, as DNA: TGTGCCAGCAGCTTAGTGAGCGGGGGGGCTGACGAGCAGTACTTC. Protein product: CASSLVSGGADEQYF.